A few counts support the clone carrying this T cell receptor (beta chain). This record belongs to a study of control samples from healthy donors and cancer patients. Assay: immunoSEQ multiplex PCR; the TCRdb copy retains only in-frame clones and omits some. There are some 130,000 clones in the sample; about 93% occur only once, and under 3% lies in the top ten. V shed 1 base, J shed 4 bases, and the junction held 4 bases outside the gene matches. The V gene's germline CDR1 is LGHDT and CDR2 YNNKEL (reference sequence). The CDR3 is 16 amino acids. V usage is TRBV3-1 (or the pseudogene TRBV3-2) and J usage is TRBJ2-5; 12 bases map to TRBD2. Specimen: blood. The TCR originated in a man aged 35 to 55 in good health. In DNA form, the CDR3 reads TGTGCCAGCAGCCAAGGTCTAGCGGGGGGGTCAGAGACCCAGTACTTC. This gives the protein CASSQGLAGGSETQYF.